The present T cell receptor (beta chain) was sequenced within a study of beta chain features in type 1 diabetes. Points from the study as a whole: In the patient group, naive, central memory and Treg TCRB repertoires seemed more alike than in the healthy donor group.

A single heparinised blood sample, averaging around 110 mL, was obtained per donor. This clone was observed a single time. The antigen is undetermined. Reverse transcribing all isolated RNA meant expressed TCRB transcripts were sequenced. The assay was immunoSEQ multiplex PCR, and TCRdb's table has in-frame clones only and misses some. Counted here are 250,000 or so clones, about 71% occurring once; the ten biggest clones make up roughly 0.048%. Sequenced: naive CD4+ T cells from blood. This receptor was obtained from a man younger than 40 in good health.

CDR3 protein: CASSLGTAHTDTQYF. The CDR3 nucleotides read TGTGCCAGCAGCTTAGGGACAGCCCACACAGATACGCAGTATTTT. The chain carries TRBV7-2 and TRBJ2-3, with D possibly being TRBD1 (6 bases). Germline CDR1 SGHTA, CDR2 FQGNSA. V was cut by 1 base and J by 2 bases, with 10 bases left in between. CDR3 length: 15 residues.